Below are 32 T cell receptor beta chains sequenced from a single sample in a study of blood T cell repertoires in COVID-19. Assay: immunoSEQ multiplex PCR; the TCRdb copy retains only in-frame clones and omits some. The table records 310,000 or so clones, roughly nine tenths of them present only once. The sequenced sample was peripheral blood. These receptor sequences come from a man between 18 and 29 years old who had recovered from COVID-19.

This clone has just a few counts. The CDR3 nucleotides are TGCGCCAGCAGTGAATATCTAGCGGGAGACCACAATGAGCAGTTCTTC. Translation gives CASSEYLAGDHNEQFF. The chain combines TRBV10-1 with TRBJ2-1; 10 nucleotides align to TRBD2. V lost 3 bases, J lost 5 bases, and 7 bases stayed unmatched. Germline V gene sequence: CDR1 WNHNN, CDR2 SYGVQD (reference sequence). The CDR3 spans 16 residues.

The chain is built from TRBV19 and TRBJ2-7; 7 bases match TRBD1. The CDR3 runs 15 residues. The ends lost 7 bases at V and 0 bases at J; junction bases unmatched: 9. Germline V gene sequence: CDR1 LNHDA, CDR2 SQIVND (reference sequence). Here the CDR3 reads CASNSPRDSSYEQYF. CDR3 sequence (DNA): TGTGCCAGTAATTCACCCCGGGACAGCTCCTACGAGCAGTACTTC.

In this sample, this clone turned up a few times. The chain employs TRBV7-9 and TRBJ1-1, with 9 nucleotides matching TRBD1. CDR1 and CDR2 (germline): SEHNR, FQNEAQ (reference sequence). The trim removed 5 bases at V and 4 bases at J, leaving 8 bases unmatched. CDR3 size: 15 residues. CDR3 nucleotide sequence: TGTGCCAGCAGCATGGGACAGGGACCGTCCACTGAAGCTTTCTTT. Translating gives CASSMGQGPSTEAFF.

V usage is TRBV27 and J usage is TRBJ1-1; D gene uncertain. The V and J ends lost 3 bases and 5 bases respectively, with 13 bases between them. Germline V gives CDR1 MNHEY, CDR2 SMNVEV (reference sequence). This CDR3 has 14 residues. The CDR3 reads CASSLSEGGTEAFF. The CDR3 coding sequence is TGTGCCAGCAGTTTGAGTGAAGGAGGGACTGAAGCTTTCTTT.

The chain uses TRBV15 and TRBJ1-5; D not resolved. Trimming removed 5 bases from V and 4 bases from J, with 6 bases in between. Germline-derived CDR1 and CDR2 are LNHNV and YYDKDF (reference sequence). The CDR3 sequence is 12 residues long. CDR3 loop: CATSRGNQPQHF. The CDR3 DNA reads as TGTGCCACCAGCCGCGGGAATCAGCCCCAGCATTTT.

This chain uses TRBV7-9 with TRBJ2-3; D possibly corresponds to TRBD2 (6 bases). Germline-derived CDR1 and CDR2 are SEHNR and FQNEAQ (reference sequence). The CDR3 has 15 amino acids. V dropped 2 bases and J dropped 0 bases, with 9 bases sitting between them. The CDR3 DNA follows: TGTGCCAGCAGCTTACTGGGGGGTAGCACAGATACGCAGTATTTT. This codes for CASSLLGGSTDTQYF.

The chain couples TRBV7-8 to TRBJ2-1; D perhaps matches TRBD2 (6 bases). V was shortened by 0 bases and J by 7 bases, with 25 bases between the two germline ends. CDR1 is SGHVS, CDR2 FQNEAQ, per germline. The CDR3 spans 19 residues. The chain's CDR3 is CASSLAGRVRGFGGNEQFF. The CDR3 nucleotides read TGTGCCAGCAGCTTAGCGGGTCGAGTACGGGGGTTCGGTGGAAATGAGCAGTTCTTC.

This clone occurred a few times. The genes are TRBV6-2 or TRBV6-3 and TRBJ2-7, with TRBD1 matching 8 bases. The trim removed 1 base at V and 6 bases at J, leaving 8 bases unmatched. The CDR3 is 15 amino acids. Germline V gene sequence: CDR1 MNHEY, CDR2 SVGEGT. The CDR3 DNA follows: TGTGCCAGCAGTTACTTCAGGACAGGGACAGGCGAGCAGTACTTC. Translated: CASSYFRTGTGEQYF.

This chain connects TRBV28 to TRBJ2-7; D perhaps matches TRBD2 (7 bases). Per germline, CDR1 MDHEN and CDR2 SYDVKM. V was pared by 0 bases and J by 6 bases, with 18 bases between. This CDR3 comprises 16 residues. The CDR3 loop is CASSLWSGGPSSEQYF. In nucleotides, the CDR3 is TGTGCCAGCAGTTTATGGTCGGGGGGCCCATCTTCCGAGCAGTACTTC.

The chain has TRBV4-2 and TRBJ1-1; TRBD1 matches at 8 bases. Germline V gene sequence: CDR1 LGHNA, CDR2 YNFKEQ. This CDR3 is built from 15 residues. The V gene end was trimmed by 0 bases and the J gene end by 0 bases; junction bases not matched to a gene: 0. Here the CDR3 DNA reads TGTGCCAGCAGCCAAGACAGGGGGCTGAACACTGAAGCTTTCTTT. Its protein product is CASSQDRGLNTEAFF.

This clone is a singleton in its sample. For the CDR3, the DNA is TGTGCCAGCAGCTTAAATTGGGGGGATGAGCAGTTCTTC. Its translation is CASSLNWGDEQFF. This chain uses TRBV7-3 with TRBJ2-1, with D possibly being TRBD2 (6 bases). With 1 base removed from V and 8 bases from J, the gap between germline ends came to 9 bases. The CDR3 consists of 13 residues. Germline assignment: CDR1 SGHTA and CDR2 FQGTGA.

This clone was counted a single time. V is TRBV25-1 and J is TRBJ1-1, with D possibly TRBD1 on 5 matching bases. The germline V gene encodes CDR1 MGHDK and CDR2 SYGVNS. V dropped 6 bases and J dropped 3 bases, with 11 bases sitting between them. This CDR3 has 13 amino acids. The CDR3 region has the DNA TGTGCCAGCAGAGTGACGGGGGACACTGAAGCTTTCTTT. It codes for CASRVTGDTEAFF.

The gene calls are TRBV18 and TRBJ1-6; D is possibly TRBD1 (6 bases). The germline gives CDR1 KGHSH, CDR2 LQKENI. Trimming pared 5 bases from V and 5 bases from J, leaving 16 bases between. CDR3 length equals 16 residues. The CDR3 coding sequence is TGTGCCAGCTCATCATCACAGGGCTTGAATAATTCACCCCTCCACTTT. It translates to CASSSSQGLNNSPLHF.

The table lists this clone with a count of one. In the same sample, other DNA sequences code for this CDR3. This chain connects TRBV9 to TRBJ2-7, with D tentatively TRBD1 (5 bases). Trimming stripped 4 bases from V and 1 base from J, with 9 bases between. Germline V gene lookup returns CDR1 SGDLS and CDR2 YYNGEE. This CDR3 comprises 13 residues. CDR3 loop: CASSPSGSYEQYF. CDR3 DNA sequence: TGTGCCAGCAGCCCCTCAGGGTCCTACGAGCAGTACTTC.

The chain recombines TRBV2 with TRBJ2-4, with D perhaps TRBD2 (7 bases). V dropped 8 bases and J dropped 15 bases, with 17 bases sitting between them. Germline loops: CDR1 SNHLY, CDR2 FYNNEI. The CDR3 totals 11 residues. CDR3 sequence (DNA): TGTGCCAGCGGGGAGGGGGTTTTGCGGTACTTC. It specifies CASGEGVLRYF.

The chain uses TRBV6-2 or TRBV6-3 and TRBJ2-5; TRBD2 agrees at 12 bases. The CDR3 covers 17 residues. Trimming took 6 bases from V and 5 from J; bases not matched to a gene: 13. Germline V gene data show CDR1 as MNHEY and CDR2 as SVGEGT. The DNA for the CDR3 is TGTGCCAGCAGACCTCGATTACTAGCGGGAGGTGTGGAGACCCAGTACTTC. This encodes CASRPRLLAGGVETQYF.

This CDR3 reads CASSLGAGAREYF. DNA of the CDR3: TGTGCCAGCAGCTTGGGGGCGGGCGCCCGGGAGTATTTT. The chain carries TRBV7-2 and TRBJ2-3; TRBD1 might be the D (6 bases). This CDR3 has 13 residues. V gave up 3 bases and J gave up 13 bases, with 17 bases separating them. In germline, CDR1 is SGHTA, CDR2 FQGNSA.

The chain combines TRBV10-3 with TRBJ2-7; 9 nucleotides line up with TRBD2. After removal of 4 bases from V and 2 bases from J, the junction contained 3 bases not matched to a gene. The V gene's germline CDR1 is ENHRY and CDR2 SYGVKD. The CDR3 contains 14 residues. CDR3 sequence reads: CAISAASGAYEQYF. The CDR3 DNA reads TGTGCCATCAGTGCGGCTAGCGGGGCCTACGAGCAGTACTTC.

The chain uses TRBV9 and TRBJ1-2; TRBD1 might be the D (6 bases). Per germline, CDR1 SGDLS and CDR2 YYNGEE. V lost 3 bases and J lost 4, with 19 bases in between. The CDR3 totals 16 residues. The CDR3 protein is CASSASRAGAGYGYTF. The CDR3 DNA reads as TGTGCCAGCAGCGCGAGTAGGGCAGGGGCGGGCTATGGCTACACCTTC.

V usage is TRBV18 and J usage is TRBJ1-6; 10 nucleotides line up with TRBD1. After removal of 5 bases from V and 10 bases from J, the junction contained 5 bases not matched to a gene. This CDR3 is 14 amino acids long. Germline CDR1 and CDR2: KGHSH and LQKENI. DNA for the CDR3: TGTGCCAGCTCAGTGGGGACAGGGGAATCACCCCTCCACTTT. Translation: CASSVGTGESPLHF. The full variable domain, in which reference TRBV18 and TRBJ1-6 provide the parts outside the CDR3, is NAGVMQNPRHLVRRRGQEARLRCSPMKGHSHVYWYRQLPEEGLKFMVYLQKENIIDESGMPKERFSAEFPKEGPSILRIQQVVRGDSAAYFCASSVGTGESPLHFGNGTRLTVT.

The rearrangement joins TRBV2 to TRBJ2-1, with TRBD2 matching over 7 bases. With 7 bases clipped from V and 2 bases from J, the junction kept 11 bases outside the gene matches. Germline lookup yields CDR1 SNHLY and CDR2 FYNNEI. The CDR3 loop spans 16 amino acids. The CDR3 bases are TGTGCCAGCACGGACCGTACTAGCGAAACCTACAATGAGCAGTTCTTC. Translated: CASTDRTSETYNEQFF.

The chain carries TRBV5-1 and TRBJ2-3; D is unresolved. The germline CDR1 and CDR2 sequences are SGHRS and YFSETQ. Trimming removed 0 bases at V and 2 bases at J, with 7 bases between. This CDR3 has 14 amino acids. CDR3 residues: CASSLGDFTDTQYF. In DNA form, the CDR3 reads TGCGCCAGCAGCTTGGGAGATTTCACAGATACGCAGTATTTT. Full variable domain (outside the CDR3, taken from reference TRBV5-1 and TRBJ2-3): KAGVTQTPRYLIKTRGQQVTLSCSPISGHRSVSWYQQTPGQGLQFLFEYFSETQRNKGNFPGRFSGRQFSNSRSEMNVSTLELGDSALYLCASSLGDFTDTQYFGPGTRLTVL.

This sequence joins TRBV5-1 and TRBJ1-2, with 8 bases fitting TRBD1. The ends lost 4 bases at V and 6 bases at J; junction bases unmatched: 5. CDR1 and CDR2 from the germline V gene are SGHRS and YFSETQ. CDR3 length equals 13 residues. CDR3 sequence: CASSPTGENGYTF. The CDR3 nucleotides are TGCGCCAGCAGCCCGACAGGGGAGAATGGCTACACCTTC.

The chain employs TRBV5-4 and TRBJ1-1; a possible D gene is TRBD1 (5 bases). The CDR3 runs to 15 residues. Trimming removed 3 bases at V and 5 bases at J, with 17 bases between. Per germline, CDR1 SGHNT and CDR2 YYREEE (reference sequence). The CDR3 protein is CASSWGGQAGTEAFF. CDR3 nucleotides: TGTGCCAGCAGCTGGGGCGGACAAGCAGGAACTGAAGCTTTCTTT.

CDR3 protein: CALGPGSNTEAFF. As DNA, the CDR3 is TGTGCGCTAGGGCCGGGATCGAACACTGAAGCTTTCTTT. This sequence joins TRBV6-5 and TRBJ1-1; no clear D. CDR1 and CDR2 from the germline V gene are MNHEY and SVGAGI. This CDR3 contains 13 residues.

The chain joins TRBV5-6 to TRBJ2-3; maybe TRBD1 (6 bases). Germline CDR1 SGHDT, CDR2 YYEEEE. CDR3 length equals 13 residues. With 1 base removed from V and 4 bases from J, the gap between germline ends came to 7 bases. The CDR3: CASSLTGSDTQYF. The DNA of the CDR3 is TGTGCCAGCAGCTTGACAGGGTCAGATACGCAGTATTTT.

The chain joins TRBV12-3 or TRBV12-4 to TRBJ2-1, with TRBD2 identical over 8 bases. This CDR3 region has 13 residues. The V segment lost 4 bases and the J segment 12 bases; nucleotides outside the gene matches: 8. This CDR3 reads CASSSGTRVGQFF. CDR3 nucleotides: TGTGCCAGCAGTTCCGGGACTAGAGTTGGGCAGTTCTTC.

The chain uses TRBV6-5 and TRBJ1-1; the match to TRBD1 covers 8 bases. The junction had 13 bases not matched to a gene; V was cut back by 10 bases and J by 3 bases. CDR1 is MNHEY and CDR2 is SVGAGI in the germline V gene. This CDR3 contains 15 residues. The CDR3 protein is CAIAGQGPRDTEAFF. CDR3 DNA: TGTGCCATCGCCGGACAGGGCCCCAGGGACACTGAAGCTTTCTTT.

The chain joins TRBV6-5 to TRBJ1-2, with D possibly TRBD1 on 6 matching bases. CDR1 MNHEY and CDR2 SVGAGI come from the germline V gene. The CDR3 runs 15 residues. V was pared by 10 bases and J by 0 bases, with 18 bases between. In nucleotides, the CDR3 is TGTGCCACCAATCCCAGACAGGCCTCTAACTATGGCTACACCTTC. It yields the protein CATNPRQASNYGYTF.

This chain links TRBV9 with TRBJ1-1, with 9 positions matching TRBD1. Per the germline V gene, CDR1 is SGDLS and CDR2 is YYNGEE. V shed 4 bases and J 3 bases; nucleotides not matched to a gene: 7. The CDR3 is 15 residues long. CDR3 residues: CASSPQGASDTEAFF. In nucleotides, the CDR3 is TGTGCCAGCAGCCCACAGGGGGCCTCGGACACTGAAGCTTTCTTT.

The chain uses TRBV4-3 and TRBJ2-1; D is unresolved. V lost 0 bases to trimming and J lost 8 bases, with 11 bases between them. The CDR3 has 14 amino acids. The V gene's germline CDR1 is LGHNA and CDR2 YSLEER. The DNA for the CDR3 is TGCGCCAGCAGCCAAGATTTCCCGATAGATGAGCAGTTCTTC. Protein: CASSQDFPIDEQFF.

Only one count was recorded for this clone. Other DNA sequences from this sample encode an identical CDR3 as well. The rearrangement uses TRBV6-5 and TRBJ2-7; weak D call: TRBD2 (5 bases). The CDR3 is 12 amino acids. Germline CDR1 reads MNHEY; CDR2 reads SVGAGI. Between the trimmed V and J ends, which lost 0 bases and 6 bases, there was a span of 6 bases. CDR3 DNA: TGTGCCAGCAGTTACTCAGGAGGCGAGCAGTACTTC. Translating gives CASSYSGGEQYF.